The rows below give T cell receptor beta chains drawn from one sample of a study of human T cells and chemical hapten exposure. Using its own MiXCR run on the RACE reads, TCRdb lists one record per CDR3 protein. The sample holds some 380,000 distinct CDR3 sequences; about 4.4% are singletons and the top ten take approximately 2.3%. Specimen: whole blood, collected in connection with sensitization to the hapten diphenylcyclopropenone (DPC). Receptor source: a woman aged 45-59 years with alopecia areata. Some clones in this sample may be carry-over from other donors' samples. Both conserved end residues are part of each CDR3. The D gene is left open where the match is weak. Expanded clones get a size class; other rows say once, few or many, or leave the size out.

clone_size j_call cdr3_length v_call d_call cdr3_aa cdr3_nt
many TRBJ2-7 15 TRBV11-2 TRBD1 CASSSDREMDYEQYF TGTGCCAGCAGCTCCGACAGGGAGATGGATTACGAGCAGTACTTC
- TRBJ2-5 14 TRBV20-1 - CSARPGHGRETQYF TGCAGTGCTAGACCCGGGCACGGTAGAGAGACCCAGTACTTC
few TRBJ1-4 15 TRBV27 - CASSPRRRADEKLFF TGTGCCAGCAGTCCTCGGAGGAGGGCTGATGAAAAACTGTTTTTT
few TRBJ2-1 13 TRBV2 TRBD2 CASNHGGAREQFF TGTGCCAGCAACCACGGGGGGGCAAGAGAGCAGTTCTTC
- TRBJ1-6 16 TRBV10-3 - CATSTVGSSYNSPLHF TGTGCCACGAGCACCGTGGGGAGCTCCTATAATTCACCCCTCCACTTT
many TRBJ1-5 13 TRBV11-2 - CASSLAMNQPQHF TGTGCCAGCAGCTTAGCCATGAATCAGCCCCAGCATTTT
many TRBJ1-1 14 TRBV6-5 - CASSYLPMNTEAFF TGTGCCAGCAGTTACTTACCTATGAACACTGAAGCTTTCTTT
many TRBJ2-3 13 TRBV3-1 - CASGRRGTDTQYF TGTGCCAGCGGGAGGAGGGGAACAGATACGCAGTATTTT
many TRBJ2-1 16 TRBV7-2 TRBD2 CASTLSSGPTFHEQFF TGTGCCAGCACCCTATCTAGCGGACCCACTTTCCATGAGCAGTTCTTC
many TRBJ1-3 16 TRBV5-6 - CASSLLASGRGNTIYF TGTGCCAGCAGCTTGCTAGCGTCGGGGCGTGGAAACACCATATATTTT
many TRBJ1-5 17 TRBV5-1 - CASSLDARGASNQPQHF TGCGCCAGCAGCTTGGACGCACGAGGGGCTAGCAATCAGCCCCAGCATTTT
- TRBJ1-2 15 TRBV11-2 - CASSSLQGLNYGYTF TGTGCCAGCAGCTCCTTACAGGGCCTTAACTATGGCTACACCTTC
many TRBJ2-7 15 TRBV3-1 TRBD1 CASSRGQGANYEQYF TGTGCCAGCAGCCGCGGACAGGGGGCGAACTACGAGCAGTACTTC
few TRBJ2-1 12 TRBV20-1 - CSAVMTSNEQFF TGCAGTGCTGTCATGACTAGCAATGAGCAGTTCTTC
few TRBJ1-5 17 TRBV6-1 - CASHHSSGREGNQPQHF TGTGCCAGCCACCACTCATCGGGCAGGGAGGGCAATCAGCCCCAGCATTTT
- TRBJ2-2 17 TRBV19 TRBD1 CASSIDPRGPNTGELFF TGTGCCAGTAGTATAGATCCCAGGGGGCCAAACACCGGGGAGCTGTTTTTT
many TRBJ1-1 16 TRBV13 TRBD1 CASSSGTGGVGTEAFF TGTGCCAGCAGCTCCGGGACAGGGGGCGTAGGCACTGAAGCTTTCTTT
- TRBJ1-1 19 TRBV11-2 - CASSLDRLGRPSPAAEAFF TGTGCCAGCAGCTTAGATCGTTTAGGGCGCCCCTCGCCCGCCGCTGAAGCTTTCTTT
many TRBJ2-5 14 TRBV29-1 TRBD2 CSVTWTSGGETQYF TGCAGCGTGACCTGGACTAGCGGGGGAGAGACCCAGTACTTC
many TRBJ2-7 13 TRBV14 TRBD1 CASRSAGGHEQYF TGTGCCAGCCGCTCGGCAGGGGGCCACGAGCAGTACTTC
many TRBJ1-2 14 TRBV6-1 TRBD1 CASRRPGQGDGYTF TGTGCCAGCAGGAGACCGGGACAGGGAGATGGCTACACCTTC
many TRBJ1-1 15 TRBV9 TRBD1 CASSLEGQGVTEAFF TGTGCCAGCAGCCTAGAGGGACAGGGAGTCACTGAAGCTTTCTTT
few TRBJ2-3 14 TRBV29-1 - CSVEQGVPTDTQYF TGCAGCGTTGAGCAGGGCGTTCCCACAGATACGCAGTATTTT
- TRBJ1-2 14 TRBV15 - CATSTLRGQGGYTF TGTGCCACCAGCACGTTAAGAGGGCAAGGTGGCTACACCTTC
many TRBJ1-1 15 TRBV15 - CATSRAGGRGTEAFF TGTGCCACCAGCAGAGCGGGGGGACGTGGCACTGAAGCTTTCTTT
- TRBJ2-3 16 TRBV10-3 - CAISESRTYTGDTQYF TGTGCCATCAGTGAGTCGCGAACATACACAGGAGATACGCAGTATTTT
- TRBJ2-7 17 TRBV6-5 - CASSGRGGREHSYEQYF TGTGCCAGCAGTGGTCGAGGGGGGCGGGAACACTCCTACGAGCAGTACTTC
few TRBJ2-7 16 TRBV7-9 TRBD1 CASSRNGAGGTYEQYF TGTGCCAGCAGCCGTAACGGTGCAGGGGGAACTTACGAGCAGTACTTC
- TRBJ2-6 14 TRBV6-2/TRBV6-3 - CASSKDSGANVLTF TGTGCCAGCAGTAAGGACTCTGGGGCCAACGTCCTGACTTTC
many TRBJ1-6 16 TRBV5-1 - CASSLEPGTSNSPLHF TGCGCCAGCAGCTTGGAACCCGGGACGTCAAATTCACCCCTCCACTTT
many TRBJ2-3 12 TRBV30 - CAWSNVLDTQYF TGTGCCTGGAGTAACGTGTTGGATACGCAGTATTTT
many TRBJ2-3 15 TRBV7-2 - CASSLDGTSTDTQYF TGTGCCAGCAGCTTAGATGGTACTAGCACAGATACGCAGTATTTT
many TRBJ2-2 14 TRBV24-1 - CATSVGVGTGELFF TGTGCCACCAGTGTCGGGGTTGGCACCGGGGAGCTGTTTTTT
few TRBJ2-1 15 TRBV4-1 - CASSQYSSPPSEQFF TGCGCCAGCAGCCAATATTCCTCGCCGCCCAGTGAGCAGTTCTTC
many TRBJ2-5 15 TRBV7-8 - CASSLTPPHQETQYF TGTGCCAGCAGTCTGACGCCTCCGCACCAAGAGACCCAGTACTTC
- TRBJ1-1 11 TRBV12-3/TRBV12-4 - CASRDETEAFF TGTGCCAGCAGGGACGAGACTGAAGCTTTCTTT
many TRBJ2-3 15 TRBV5-1 TRBD1 CASSLVGQGADTQYF TGCGCCAGCAGCTTGGTGGGACAGGGGGCAGATACGCAGTATTTT
few TRBJ1-5 13 TRBV18 - CASSPEVAQPQHF TGTGCCAGCTCACCAGAGGTTGCTCAGCCCCAGCATTTT
- TRBJ1-1 14 TRBV5-1 - CASQGGGANTEAFF TGCGCCAGCCAAGGTGGAGGGGCGAACACTGAAGCTTTCTTT
many TRBJ2-7 14 TRBV20-1 - CSARDPVGIYEQYF TGCAGTGCTAGAGATCCGGTCGGGATATACGAGCAGTACTTC
many TRBJ1-1 15 TRBV7-9 - CASSLRSPLGTEAFF TGTGCCAGCAGCTTAAGGTCTCCCCTGGGGACTGAAGCTTTCTTT
many TRBJ1-2 13 TRBV4-1 - CASSQVGDLGYTF TGCGCCAGCAGCCAAGTGGGGGACTTAGGCTACACCTTC
many TRBJ2-3 14 TRBV10-3 - CAISEVGATDTQYF TGTGCCATCAGTGAGGTGGGGGCAACAGATACGCAGTATTTT
many TRBJ1-5 16 TRBV6-1 TRBD1 CASSISWTGANQPQHF TGTGCCAGCAGCATCTCTTGGACAGGGGCCAATCAGCCCCAGCATTTT
few TRBJ2-4 14 TRBV12-3/TRBV12-4 TRBD1 CASSPGQGLGIQYF TGTGCCAGCAGCCCGGGACAGGGGCTGGGCATTCAGTACTTC
- TRBJ2-7 15 TRBV13 TRBD1 CASSAGTESSYEQYF TGTGCCAGCAGCGCCGGGACAGAGAGCTCCTACGAGCAGTACTTC
- TRBJ2-2 15 TRBV28 - CASSLEGRFPGELFF TGTGCCAGCAGTTTAGAGGGCCGGTTCCCCGGGGAGCTGTTTTTT
many TRBJ2-5 15 TRBV24-1 TRBD1 CATSDSRGHGETQYF TGTGCCACCAGTGATTCCAGGGGGCACGGGGAGACCCAGTACTTC
- TRBJ2-1 19 TRBV6-2/TRBV6-3 TRBD2 CASLGPTSGREGFGSEQFF TGTGCCAGCCTAGGCCCCACTAGCGGGAGGGAAGGTTTTGGGAGTGAGCAGTTCTTC
many TRBJ1-5 14 TRBV6-5 - CASSLNGEGMPQHF TGTGCCAGCAGTTTAAACGGGGAGGGCATGCCCCAGCATTTT
many TRBJ1-2 13 TRBV19 - CASSIGRLNGYTF TGTGCCAGTAGTATCGGACGCCTCAATGGCTACACCTTC
few TRBJ2-7 13 TRBV12-3/TRBV12-4 - CASSLPPQYEQYF TGTGCCAGCAGTTTACCCCCCCAGTACGAGCAGTACTTC
many TRBJ2-4 14 TRBV29-1 - CSVSFLPDKNIQYF TGCAGCGTATCTTTCCTCCCGGACAAAAACATTCAGTACTTC
- TRBJ2-7 14 TRBV28 TRBD1 CATHLGGASYEQYF TGTGCCACCCACCTAGGGGGCGCTTCCTACGAGCAGTACTTC
few TRBJ2-5 13 TRBV2 - CASKGSNQETQYF TGTGCCAGCAAGGGTTCGAACCAAGAGACCCAGTACTTC
- TRBJ1-2 11 TRBV6-5 - CASSFNGSYTF TGTGCCAGCAGCTTTAATGGGAGCTACACCTTC
few TRBJ2-1 17 TRBV19 TRBD2 CASSIVPSGRNGNEQFF TGTGCCAGTAGTATCGTTCCTAGCGGGAGAAACGGAAATGAGCAGTTCTTC